One and the same sample provided the 14 T cell receptor beta chains below, sequenced in a study of regulatory T cells in long-lasting Graves disease. HTBI primers from iRepertoire and Arm-PCR of CDR3 regions yielded the TCR beta libraries. A single record per CDR3 protein comes from TCRdb applying MiXCR to the multiplex PCR reads. Here the sample spans a few hundred thousand distinct CDR3 sequences, approximately 20% being singletons. Time point noted: newly diagnosed GD, antithyroid drugs for less than 3 months. RNA from PBMCs was the source of the TCR library. This specimen was peripheral blood mononuclear cells (PBMCs), taken at new diagnosis, from a patient treated with antithyroid drugs. The receptors stem from a female donor with Graves disease.

Concerning this clonotype itself: A far more abundant clone sits one base away, making this likely a read error. V gene TRBV11-3 combines with J gene TRBJ2-3; 8 bases fit TRBD1. V shed 6 bases and J 5 bases; nucleotides not matched to a gene: 4. CDR1 is SGHNT and CDR2 is YENEEA in the germline V gene. The CDR3 is 13 residues long. The CDR3 loop is CASRLTGEDTQYF. The CDR3 DNA sequence: TGTGCCAGCAGACTGACAGGGGAAGATACGCAGTATTTT.

This clonotype was observed at least ten times. The chain employs TRBV14 and TRBJ1-1; no reliable D call. The CDR3 spans 12 residues. With 1 base removed from V and 4 bases from J, the gap between germline ends came to 4 bases. Germline CDR1 reads SGHDN; CDR2 reads FVKESK. CDR3 sequence: CASSQGLTEAFF. The CDR3 nucleotides are TGTGCCAGCAGCCAAGGGCTCACTGAAGCTTTCTTT.

Comments on this clonotype: This may arise from a read error, as a much more abundant clone is one base away. This chain links TRBV6-2 or TRBV6-3 with TRBJ1-1; D is possibly TRBD1 (5 bases). The CDR3 has 13 amino acids. CDR1 and CDR2 (germline): MNHEY, SVGEGT. CDR3 bases: TGTGCCAGCAGTGAGGTGGGGGAGACTGAAGCTGTCTTT. Translation gives CASSEVGETEAVF.

This clonotype was counted at least ten times. V usage is TRBV6-2 or TRBV6-3 and J usage is TRBJ2-1; tentatively, D is TRBD1 (5 bases). The CDR3 length is 14 residues. V was trimmed by 0 bases and J by 15 bases, leaving 18 bases between them. Germline V CDR1 and CDR2: MNHEY, SVGEGT. The CDR3 nucleotides read TGTGCCAGCAGTTACTCAGCAGGGCAGGGAAGGCTGTTCTTC. This translates into CASSYSAGQGRLFF.

This clonotype was counted many times. The J gene is TRBJ1-6, the V gene TRBV20-1; weak D call: TRBD1 (6 bases). The CDR3 has 15 amino acids. Looked up from germline, CDR1 is DFQATT and CDR2 is SNEGSKA (reference sequence). V lost 0 bases and J 4 bases, leaving 10 bases between the germline ends. The CDR3 here is CSARDPGQYNSPLHF. CDR3 nucleotides: TGCAGTGCTAGAGATCCCGGACAGTATAATTCACCCCTCCACTTT.

This clonotype showed up many times. The gene calls are TRBV28 and TRBJ1-4, with a possible D match to TRBD1 (5 bases). V lost 7 bases and J lost 7, with 19 bases in between. The CDR3 has 15 amino acids. Germline V gene data show CDR1 as MDHEN and CDR2 as SYDVKM. CDR3 amino acids: CASKTPGQDPEKLFF. CDR3 nucleotides: TGTGCCAGCAAGACCCCCGGACAAGACCCTGAAAAACTGTTTTTT.

This clonotype was seen ten or more times. The chain couples TRBV7-2 to TRBJ1-2; no clear D. Germline values: CDR1 SGHTA, CDR2 FQGNSA. Trimming pared 6 bases from V and 1 base from J, leaving 6 bases between. This CDR3 comprises 12 residues. The CDR3 DNA sequence: TGTGCCAGCAGAAATTATAACTATGGCTACACCTTC. Translated: CASRNYNYGYTF.

For this clonotype: A far larger clone is one nucleotide away, so this likely arose from a read error. V usage is TRBV2 and J usage is TRBJ2-1, with TRBD2 as a possible D gene (6 bases). The CDR3 length is 14 residues. Between the trimmed V and J ends, which lost 4 bases and 9 bases, there was a span of 16 bases. Germline CDR1 is SNHLY and CDR2 is FYNNEI. CDR3 loop: CASSAGVEPPEQFF. The CDR3 DNA sequence: TGTGCCAGCAGTGCGGGAGTCGAGCCCCCTGAGCAGTTCTTC. The full variable domain, its missing parts supplied by reference TRBV2 and TRBJ2-1, is EPEVTQTPSHQVTQMGQEVILRCVPISNHLYFYWYRQILGQKVEFLVSFYNNEISEKSEIFDDQFSVERPDGSNFTLKIRSTKLEDSAMYFCASSAGVEPPEQFFGPGTRLTVL.

This clonotype was observed a handful of times. The chain combines TRBV15 with TRBJ2-7; D is uncertain. Germline V gene sequence: CDR1 LNHNV, CDR2 YYDKDF (reference sequence). V gave up 3 bases and J gave up 8 bases, with 11 bases separating them. This CDR3 contains 12 residues. Here the CDR3 reads CATSRDRQKQYF. The CDR3 bases are TGTGCCACCAGCAGGGATAGACAAAAGCAGTACTTC.

There are many counts of this clonotype. For the CDR3, the DNA is TGCGCCAGCAGCCAAGCTCTGGGGTCCCAAGGGAATGGCTACACCTTC. It specifies CASSQALGSQGNGYTF. V is TRBV4-1 and J is TRBJ1-2; no firm D call. The CDR3 loop spans 16 amino acids. From germline, CDR1 is MGHRA and CDR2 YSYEKL. Trimming left V 1 base short and J 6 bases short, with 18 bases between.

With respect to this clonotype: This may arise from a read error, as a much more abundant clone is one base away. V is TRBV7-2 and J is TRBJ1-2, with D unresolved. V lost 2 bases and J lost 6, with 10 bases in between. This CDR3 contains 13 residues. CDR1 and CDR2 (germline): SGHTA, FQGNSA. The CDR3 region has the DNA TGTGCCAGCAGCTTATCAGTGGCCCATGGCTACACCTTC. Protein sequence: CASSLSVAHGYTF. Supplemented by reference TRBV7-2 and TRBJ1-2, the full variable domain reads GAGVSQSPSNKVTEKGKDVELRCDPISGHTALYWYRQSLGQGLEFLIYFQGNSAPDKSGLPSDRFSAERTGGSVSTLTIQRTQQEDSAVYLCASSLSVAHGYTFGSGTRLTVV.

This clonotype occurred a few times. The conserved final phenylalanine or tryptophan is absent from the CDR3, which likely points to a read error. The chain carries TRBV20-1 and TRBJ2-1; 7 nucleotides align to TRBD1. V was clipped by 6 bases and J by 5 bases; unmatched bases: 7. Looked up from germline, CDR1 is DFQATT and CDR2 is SNEGSKA (reference sequence). This CDR3 comprises 13 residues. The CDR3 DNA reads TGCAGTGCCTCAGACAGGGTCCACAATGAGCAGTTCCTC. Translated: CSASDRVHNEQFL.

The chain carries TRBV30 and TRBJ1-2, with D hard to call. This CDR3 is built from 12 residues. Trimming cost V 2 bases and J 2 bases, with 6 bases left between them. Germline CDR1 is GTSNPN and CDR2 is SVGIG (reference sequence). CDR3 loop: CAWSWQNYGYTF. CDR3 coding DNA: TGTGCCTGGAGTTGGCAGAACTATGGCTACACCTTC.

The chain has TRBV12-5 and TRBJ2-4, with 10 bases lining up with TRBD2. The end of the DNA is better explained by TRBJ2-5, so the J call may be wrong. From germline, CDR1 is LGHNT and CDR2 FRNRAP. This CDR3 has 17 residues. The DNA for the CDR3 is TGTGCTAGTGGTTTGGAACTAGCGGGATGGGTCGGTGAGACCCAGTACTTC. Protein: CASGLELAGWVGETQYF.